The sequence of this TCR beta chain was determined in a study of control samples from healthy donors and cancer patients. TCRdb's table, derived via immunoSEQ multiplex PCR, lists solely in-frame clones and lacks some. The sample lists around 150,000 clones; about 95% were seen once. Germline values: CDR1 SGHTA, CDR2 FQGNSA. Trimming removed 3 bases from V and 4 bases from J, with 16 bases in between. CDR3 size: 16 residues. This sequence joins TRBV7-2 and TRBJ1-5; possibly TRBD1 for D (5 bases). The TCR sequence derives from a man in his fifties or sixties with colorectal cancer. The sequenced sample consisted of PBMCs. The CDR3 sequence is CASSLAGREVNQPQHF. The DNA of the CDR3 is TGTGCCAGCAGCTTGGCGGGCAGGGAGGTAAATCAGCCCCAGCATTTT.